This T cell receptor beta chain was recorded in a study of Tregs in tolerant kidney transplant recipients. Study-wide findings and caveats: Nucleotide sequences could not be compared across some patients' samples due to primer changes. Activated donor B cell expansion appeared to reveal the most relevant donor-specific TCRbeta repertoire. The small number of patients limits these findings pending further validation.

The assay was immunoSEQ multiplex PCR, and TCRdb's table has in-frame clones only and misses some. The sample lists fewer than 65,000 clones, 70% to 90% occurring once. V shed 2 bases and J 0 bases; nucleotides not matched to a gene: 4. CDR1 is SEHNR and CDR2 is FQNEAQ in the germline V gene (reference sequence). The CDR3 has 16 amino acids. On this clone: Its antigen is as yet unknown.

Thawed PBMCs were rested overnight at 37°C with around 180 IU/ml IL-2 before regulatory T cell sorting. The gene calls are TRBV7-9 and TRBJ2-3, with 8 bases matching TRBD1. The sequence was collected from a human donor who received a combined kidney and bone marrow transplant. This specimen consisted of Tregs from blood, obtained before the transplant. The CDR3 reads CASSLLWTGSTDTQYF. The CDR3 coding sequence is TGTGCCAGCAGCTTACTGTGGACAGGGAGCACAGATACGCAGTATTTT. The complete variable domain, with remaining parts taken from reference TRBV7-9 and TRBJ2-3, reads DTGVSQNPRHKITKRGQNVTFRCDPISEHNRLYWYRQTLGQGPEFLTYFQNEAQLEKSRLLSDRFSAERPKGSFSTLEIQRTEQGDSAMYLCASSLLWTGSTDTQYFGPGTRLTVL.